This TCR beta chain is from a study of OX40 agonist ivuxolimab in advanced cancers. Collection of blood occurred at baseline, at cycle 4 day 1, and at cycle 7 day 1. Libraries were prepared by immunoSEQ multiplex PCR; TCRdb keeps only in-frame clonotypes and omits some of them. The table shows approximately 20,000 clones, with approximately 89% occurring only once. General study results and limits: Relative to CD4+, CD8+ T cells held more expanded clones on average.

Notes on this clone: Its antigen is not known.

The CDR3 consists of 15 residues. Trimming pared 5 bases from V and 5 bases from J, leaving 18 bases between. Germline loops: CDR1 SEHNR, CDR2 FQNEAQ (reference sequence). The chain joins TRBV7-9 to TRBJ1-1, with a tentative D call TRBD1 (5 bases). The source was CD4+ or CD8+ T cells sorted from blood, collected in a trial of the OX40 agonist ivuxolimab. The source of this sequence is an adult with an advanced solid tumor such as melanoma, head and neck, liver or kidney cancer. The CDR3 loop reads CASSPSGSLGTEAFF. CDR3 in DNA: TGTGCCAGCAGCCCGTCAGGGTCCCTTGGAACTGAAGCTTTCTTT. Supplemented by reference TRBV7-9 and TRBJ1-1, the full variable domain reads DTGVSQNPRHKITKRGQNVTFRCDPISEHNRLYWYRQTLGQGPEFLTYFQNEAQLEKSRLLSDRFSAERPKGSFSTLEIQRTEQGDSAMYLCASSPSGSLGTEAFFGQGTRLTVV.